The clone carrying this T cell receptor (beta chain) occurred once. Its antigen is undetermined. The record originates from a study of cytomegalovirus exposure and HLA in healthy donors. As for the study in general: Of the donors genotyped, several hundred in all, 65% to 90% fell in the Caucasian-associated ancestry cluster.

The primer mix had 60 Vbeta and 13 Jbeta primers. Repertoires were generated with immunoSEQ multiplex PCR, while TCRdb's copy carries only in-frame clones and drops some. Among 130,000 to 150,000 clones listed, around 80% were seen once. Findings and limits, study-wide: The study put around 180 TCR beta chains on its list as cytomegalovirus-associated. Rarity characterized most TCR sequences, yet some public TCRs appeared in many donors. The authors later found HLA-associated TCR beta chains more clonally expanded than equally common others.

The receptor was derived from a man in his thirties or forties in good health and CMV-seronegative. Sequenced sample: PBMCs.

CDR3 loop: CASSESLVGEAFF. In nucleotides, the CDR3 is TGCGCCAGCAGTGAGTCGTTGGTGGGCGAAGCTTTCTTT. The chain links TRBV10-1 to TRBJ1-1; no definite D call. The CDR3 is 13 residues long. Trimming took off 0 bases at V and 8 bases at J, with 10 bases between the two ends. CDR1 is WNHNN and CDR2 is SYGVQD in the germline V gene (reference sequence).